This TCR beta chain was captured in a study of shared clonotypes between healthy human individuals. Findings and limits, study-wide: The low donor count limited represented genetic and exposure-history diversity. Incompleteness in sorted-subset sequencing, despite large depth, was shown by rarefaction.

As regards this clone: What it recognizes is unknown.

The CDR3 runs to 14 residues. Germline CDR1 LNHDA, CDR2 SQIVND (reference sequence). Trimming left V 3 bases short and J 2 bases short, with 10 bases between. Sorted subsets were amplified in replicate PCRs using around 220 ng DNA, tens of thousands of T cell genomes. TCRdb keeps only in-frame clones here, not all; method: immunoSEQ multiplex PCR. Here the sample spans 2 million to 2.5 million clones, around 95% being singletons. Sequences were obtained from naive CD4+ T cells sorted from blood. Subset indicated: CD45RA+ positively selected. This receptor was identified in a man aged 18 to 29 in good health. The V call is TRBV19, the J call TRBJ1-1, with D uncertain. The CDR3 DNA reads as TGTGCCAGTAGTATCATGTCGGGTAACACTGAAGCTTTCTTT. Translation gives CASSIMSGNTEAFF.